Listed below are T cell receptor beta chains from one sample, sequenced in a study of blood T cell repertoires in COVID-19. Sequencing used immunoSEQ multiplex PCR; TCRdb keeps in-frame clones, though not all of them. Of roughly 250,000 clones in the sample, about 90% were seen once. Sequences were obtained from peripheral blood. The receptor source for this set is a middle-aged woman with acute or convalescent COVID-19. Each CDR3 is given with its conserved first and last residue. Clone size is shown for a subset of rows, as once, few, many or a class of expanded clone.

size	J	V	CDR3
-	TRBJ1-1	TRBV6-5	CASSSGSGNAEAFF
-	TRBJ1-5	TRBV2	CASSGTGGAGQPQHF
-	TRBJ1-2	TRBV29-1	CSVRGVDRGRHGYTF
once	TRBJ2-5	TRBV11-1	CASSTSGVRGETQYF
-	TRBJ2-6	TRBV5-1	CASSSLSTSSGANVLTF
-	TRBJ1-1	TRBV19	CASRREGSTEAFF
-	TRBJ1-4	TRBV27	CASSGSEKLFF
-	TRBJ2-5	TRBV29-1	CSVARLAGGQETQYF
-	TRBJ1-1	TRBV24-1	CATEIRGALAFF
-	TRBJ1-1	TRBV7-3	CASSFTTNTEAFF
-	TRBJ2-2	TRBV27	CASSLSGVHGELFF
-	TRBJ1-5	TRBV6-2/TRBV6-3	CASSYAPYREQPQHF
-	TRBJ2-6	TRBV15	CATARDEGAGANVLTF
-	TRBJ1-3	TRBV6-6	CASSYLRGGGNTIYF
-	TRBJ1-2	TRBV30	CAWSGRQGSSNYGYTF
-	TRBJ1-1	TRBV27	CASSLRTGDTEAFF
once	TRBJ1-2	TRBV19	CATRGRPSAGYGYTF
-	TRBJ1-2	TRBV5-6	CASSLGPSNYGYTF
-	TRBJ2-3	TRBV3-1/TRBV3-2	CASSQEGAGTQYF
-	TRBJ2-3	TRBV2	CASSESAQGGTDTQYF
-	TRBJ1-6	TRBV30	CAGGKEPNSPLHF
-	TRBJ1-1	TRBV18	CASSPPPRNTEAFF
-	TRBJ2-5	TRBV2	CARGAGQETQYF
-	TRBJ1-3	TRBV5-8	CASSRLRDRGNTIYF
once	TRBJ1-1	TRBV10-1	CASSDSRESEAFF
-	TRBJ1-6	TRBV9	CASSVDSINSPLHF
-	TRBJ1-4	TRBV4-2	CASSPGTGPEKLFF
once	TRBJ1-2	TRBV7-9	CASSPTGGAYGYTF
-	TRBJ1-1	TRBV29-1	CSAGQGGTEAFF
-	TRBJ1-2	TRBV9	CASSRDRAPAYGYTF
-	TRBJ1-3	TRBV3-1/TRBV3-2	CASSLDRVDTIYF
-	TRBJ2-5	TRBV6-5	CASATDPGTQYF
-	TRBJ2-1	TRBV6-1	CASSDRGNEQFF
-	TRBJ2-3	TRBV6-1	CASSEEVGGGPDTQYF
-	TRBJ2-5	TRBV27	CASSARLFYETQYF
once	TRBJ2-6	TRBV7-7	CASSQRQGRAGANVLTF
-	TRBJ2-3	TRBV9	CASSLGLADTDTQYF
-	TRBJ1-5	TRBV18	CASSPKESNQPQHF
-	TRBJ1-5	TRBV5-6	CASSLRGTQPQHF
-	TRBJ2-3	TRBV5-1	CASSLRSGMSTDTQYF
once	TRBJ1-1	TRBV29-1	CSVQGQANTEAFF
-	TRBJ2-3	TRBV2	CASSIAGGQGDTQYF
-	TRBJ2-1	TRBV5-1	CASSLSGGAYNEQFF
-	TRBJ2-1	TRBV10-2	CASSLIAGVLLGQFF
once	TRBJ1-6	TRBV19	CASSSWTGDSPLHF
-	TRBJ2-5	TRBV24-1	CATSDLQDTLETQYF
-	TRBJ1-2	TRBV5-1	CASSSQGARDYGYTF
-	TRBJ1-2	TRBV27	CASSLHGARGGYTF
once	TRBJ2-2	TRBV7-6	CASSSTGAAGELFF
-	TRBJ1-1	TRBV2	CASSVDRMANTEAFF
-	TRBJ2-1	TRBV4-2	CASSRPPGLENEQFF
few	TRBJ1-6	TRBV3-1/TRBV3-2	CASSPRGRENSPLHF
-	TRBJ1-2	TRBV29-1	CSVRGQSNYGYTF